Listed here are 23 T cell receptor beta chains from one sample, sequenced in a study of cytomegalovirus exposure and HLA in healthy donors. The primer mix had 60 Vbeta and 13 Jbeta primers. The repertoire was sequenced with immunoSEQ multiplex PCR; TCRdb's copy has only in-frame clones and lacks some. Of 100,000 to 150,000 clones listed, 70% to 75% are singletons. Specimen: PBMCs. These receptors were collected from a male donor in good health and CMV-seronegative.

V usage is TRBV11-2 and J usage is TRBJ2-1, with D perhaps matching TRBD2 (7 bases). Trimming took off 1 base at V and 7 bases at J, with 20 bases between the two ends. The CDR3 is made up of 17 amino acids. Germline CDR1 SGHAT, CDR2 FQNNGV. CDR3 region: CASSLALGGPGGNEQFF. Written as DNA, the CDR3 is TGTGCCAGCAGCTTAGCCCTGGGGGGGCCGGGCGGAAATGAGCAGTTCTTC.

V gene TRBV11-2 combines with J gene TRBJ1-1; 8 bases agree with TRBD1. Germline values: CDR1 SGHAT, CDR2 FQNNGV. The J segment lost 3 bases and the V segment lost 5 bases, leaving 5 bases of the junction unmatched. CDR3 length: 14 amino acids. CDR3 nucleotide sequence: TGTGCCAGCAGCCTGACAGGGGATGACACTGAAGCTTTCTTT. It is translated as CASSLTGDDTEAFF.

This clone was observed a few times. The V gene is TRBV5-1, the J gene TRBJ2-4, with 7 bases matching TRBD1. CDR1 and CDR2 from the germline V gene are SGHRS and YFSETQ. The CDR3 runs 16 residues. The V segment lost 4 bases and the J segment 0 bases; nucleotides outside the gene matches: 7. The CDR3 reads CASSQTYRGAKNIQYF. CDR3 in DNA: TGCGCCAGCAGCCAGACCTACAGGGGAGCCAAAAACATTCAGTACTTC.

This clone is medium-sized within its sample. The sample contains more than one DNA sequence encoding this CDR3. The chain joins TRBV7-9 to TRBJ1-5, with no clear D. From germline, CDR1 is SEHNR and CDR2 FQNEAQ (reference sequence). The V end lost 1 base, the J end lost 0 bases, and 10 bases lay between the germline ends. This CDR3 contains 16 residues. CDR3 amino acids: CASSLDGGHSNQPQHF. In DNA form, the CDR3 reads TGTGCCAGCAGCTTAGATGGCGGCCATAGCAATCAGCCCCAGCATTTT.

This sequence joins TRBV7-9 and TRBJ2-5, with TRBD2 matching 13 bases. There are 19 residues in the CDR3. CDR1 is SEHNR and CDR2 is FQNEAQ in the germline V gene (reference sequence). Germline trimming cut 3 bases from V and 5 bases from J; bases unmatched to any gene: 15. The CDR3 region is CASSFRTVPPGLAGETQYF. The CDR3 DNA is TGTGCCAGCAGCTTTAGGACAGTTCCTCCGGGACTAGCGGGGGAGACCCAGTACTTC. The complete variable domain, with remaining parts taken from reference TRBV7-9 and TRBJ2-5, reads DTGVSQNPRHKITKRGQNVTFRCDPISEHNRLYWYRQTLGQGPEFLTYFQNEAQLEKSRLLSDRFSAERPKGSFSTLEIQRTEQGDSAMYLCASSFRTVPPGLAGETQYFGPGTRLLVL.

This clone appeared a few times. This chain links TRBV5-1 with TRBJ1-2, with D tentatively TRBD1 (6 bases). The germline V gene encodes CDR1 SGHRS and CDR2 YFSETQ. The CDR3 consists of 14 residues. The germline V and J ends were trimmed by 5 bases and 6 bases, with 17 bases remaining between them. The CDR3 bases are TGCGCCAGCAGTAATTTGGGGGGGCAAGATGGCTACACCTTC. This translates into CASSNLGGQDGYTF. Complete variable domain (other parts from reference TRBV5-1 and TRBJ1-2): KAGVTQTPRYLIKTRGQQVTLSCSPISGHRSVSWYQQTPGQGLQFLFEYFSETQRNKGNFPGRFSGRQFSNSRSEMNVSTLELGDSALYLCASSNLGGQDGYTFGSGTRLTVV.

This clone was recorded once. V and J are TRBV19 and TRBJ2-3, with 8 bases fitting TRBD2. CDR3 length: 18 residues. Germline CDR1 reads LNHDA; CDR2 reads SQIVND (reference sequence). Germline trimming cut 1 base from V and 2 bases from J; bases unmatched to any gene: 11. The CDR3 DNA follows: TGTGCCAGTAGTATAGCCGATAGACGGGAGGGACCCACAGATACGCAGTATTTT. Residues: CASSIADRREGPTDTQYF.

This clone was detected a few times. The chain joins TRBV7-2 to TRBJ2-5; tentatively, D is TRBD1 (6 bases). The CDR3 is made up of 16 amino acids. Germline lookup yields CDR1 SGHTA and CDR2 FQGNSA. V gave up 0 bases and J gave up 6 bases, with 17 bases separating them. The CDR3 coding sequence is TGTGCCAGCAGCTTAGCTCAAGGGGGATCGATAAAGACCCAGTACTTC. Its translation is CASSLAQGGSIKTQYF.

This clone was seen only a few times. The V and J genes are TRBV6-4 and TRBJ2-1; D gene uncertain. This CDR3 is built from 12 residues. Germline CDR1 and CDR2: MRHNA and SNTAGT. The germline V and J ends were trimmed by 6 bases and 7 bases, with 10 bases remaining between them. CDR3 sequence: CASRSALNEQFF. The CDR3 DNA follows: TGTGCCAGCAGGTCCGCTCTAAATGAGCAGTTCTTC.

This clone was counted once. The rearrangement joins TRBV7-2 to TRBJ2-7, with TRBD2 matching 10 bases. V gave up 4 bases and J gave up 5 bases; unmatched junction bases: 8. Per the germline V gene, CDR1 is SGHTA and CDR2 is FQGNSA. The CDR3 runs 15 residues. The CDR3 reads CASSSLAGGDDEQYF. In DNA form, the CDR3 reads TGTGCCAGCAGCTCCTTAGCGGGAGGAGACGACGAGCAGTACTTC.

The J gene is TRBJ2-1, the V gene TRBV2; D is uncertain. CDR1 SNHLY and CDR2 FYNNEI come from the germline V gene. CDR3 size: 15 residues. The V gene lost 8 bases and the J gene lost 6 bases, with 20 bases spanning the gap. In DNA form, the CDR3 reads TGTGCCAGCGGCTTTTTGACCAGGTCCGCCAATGAGCAGTTCTTC. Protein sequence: CASGFLTRSANEQFF.

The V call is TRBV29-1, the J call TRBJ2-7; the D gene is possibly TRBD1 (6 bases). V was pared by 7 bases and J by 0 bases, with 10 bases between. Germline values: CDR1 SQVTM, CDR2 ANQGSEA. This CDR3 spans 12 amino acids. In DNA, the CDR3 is TGCAGCGCCTCGGACAGCTCCTACGAGCAGTACTTC. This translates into CSASDSSYEQYF.

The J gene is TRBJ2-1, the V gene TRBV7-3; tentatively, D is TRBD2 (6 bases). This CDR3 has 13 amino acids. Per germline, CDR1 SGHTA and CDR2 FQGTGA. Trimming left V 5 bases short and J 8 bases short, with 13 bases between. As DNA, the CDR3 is TGTGCCAGCAGCCCGGGACTGCGACATGAGCAGTTCTTC. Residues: CASSPGLRHEQFF.

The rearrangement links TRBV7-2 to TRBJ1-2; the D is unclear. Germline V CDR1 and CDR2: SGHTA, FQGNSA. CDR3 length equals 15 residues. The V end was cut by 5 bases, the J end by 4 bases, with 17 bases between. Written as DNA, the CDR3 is TGTGCCAGCAGCAGTACAAGGACGGCGGGCTATGGCTACACCTTC. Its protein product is CASSSTRTAGYGYTF.

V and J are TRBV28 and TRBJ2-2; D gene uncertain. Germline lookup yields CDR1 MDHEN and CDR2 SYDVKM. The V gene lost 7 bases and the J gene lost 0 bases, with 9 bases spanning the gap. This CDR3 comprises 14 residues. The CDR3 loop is CASKTTANTGELFF. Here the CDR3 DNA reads TGTGCCAGCAAGACAACTGCGAACACCGGGGAGCTGTTTTTT.

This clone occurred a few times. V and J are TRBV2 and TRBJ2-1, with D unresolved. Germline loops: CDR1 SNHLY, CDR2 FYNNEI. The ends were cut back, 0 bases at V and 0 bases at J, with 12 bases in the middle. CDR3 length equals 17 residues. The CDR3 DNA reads TGTGCCAGCAGTGAAGCGGTTGCATCTAGCTCCTACAATGAGCAGTTCTTC. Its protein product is CASSEAVASSSYNEQFF.

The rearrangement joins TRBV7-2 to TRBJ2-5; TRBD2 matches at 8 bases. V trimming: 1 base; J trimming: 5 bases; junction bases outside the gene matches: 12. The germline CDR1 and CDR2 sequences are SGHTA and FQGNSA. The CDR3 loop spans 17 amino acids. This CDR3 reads CASSLGGGSGVAETQYF. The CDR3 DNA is TGTGCCAGCAGCTTAGGAGGAGGTAGCGGGGTAGCGGAGACCCAGTACTTC.

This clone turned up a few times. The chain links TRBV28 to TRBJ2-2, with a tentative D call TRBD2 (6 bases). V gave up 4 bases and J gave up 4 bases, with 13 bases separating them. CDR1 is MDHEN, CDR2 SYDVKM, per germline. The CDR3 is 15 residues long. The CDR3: CASSWARAGTGELFF. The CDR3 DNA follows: TGTGCCAGCAGTTGGGCTCGAGCGGGCACCGGGGAGCTGTTTTTT.

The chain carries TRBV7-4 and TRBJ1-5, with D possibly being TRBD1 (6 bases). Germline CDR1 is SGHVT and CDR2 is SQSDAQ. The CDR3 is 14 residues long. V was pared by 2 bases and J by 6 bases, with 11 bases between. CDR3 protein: CASSLTPGVQPQHF. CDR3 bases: TGTGCCAGCAGCTTAACACCAGGGGTTCAGCCCCAGCATTTT.

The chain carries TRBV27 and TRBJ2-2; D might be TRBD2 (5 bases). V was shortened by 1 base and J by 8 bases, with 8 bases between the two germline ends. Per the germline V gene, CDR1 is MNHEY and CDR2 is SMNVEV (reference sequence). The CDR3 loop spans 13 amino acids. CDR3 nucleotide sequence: TGTGCCAGCAGTTTATTTCCGGGGGGGGAGCTGTTTTTT. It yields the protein CASSLFPGGELFF.

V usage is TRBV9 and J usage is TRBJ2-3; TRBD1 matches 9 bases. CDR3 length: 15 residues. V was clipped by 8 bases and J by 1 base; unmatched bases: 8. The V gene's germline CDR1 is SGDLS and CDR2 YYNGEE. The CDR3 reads CASNRGRIGTDTQYF. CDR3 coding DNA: TGTGCCAGTAACAGGGGGCGTATTGGCACAGATACGCAGTATTTT.

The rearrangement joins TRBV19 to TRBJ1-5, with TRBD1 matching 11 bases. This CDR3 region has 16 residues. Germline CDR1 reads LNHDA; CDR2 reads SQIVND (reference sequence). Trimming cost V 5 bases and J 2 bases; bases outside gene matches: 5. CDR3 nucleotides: TGTGCCAGTAGTTTCGGACAGGGGGCCGGCAATCAGCCCCAGCATTTT. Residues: CASSFGQGAGNQPQHF.

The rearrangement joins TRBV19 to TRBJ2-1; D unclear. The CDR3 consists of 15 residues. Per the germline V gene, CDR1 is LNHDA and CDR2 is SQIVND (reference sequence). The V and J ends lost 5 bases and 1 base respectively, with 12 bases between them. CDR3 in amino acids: CASSEDQTSYNEQFF. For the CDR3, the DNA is TGTGCCAGTAGTGAGGATCAGACGTCCTACAATGAGCAGTTCTTC. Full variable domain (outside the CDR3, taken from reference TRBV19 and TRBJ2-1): DGGITQSPKYLFRKEGQNVTLSCEQNLNHDAMYWYRQDPGQGLRLIYYSQIVNDFQKGDIAEGYSVSREKKESFPLTVTSAQKNPTAFYLCASSEDQTSYNEQFFGPGTRLTVL.